These 24 T cell receptor beta chains share one sample of origin, sequenced in a study of CD8+ T cells in alopecia areata. RNA, once extracted, was reverse transcribed into cDNA for use as the sequencing template. Produced via immunoSEQ multiplex PCR; TCRdb's table is partial and in-frame only. The sample includes around 150,000 clones, about 54% of them seen just once. The specimen sequenced was CD4+ T cells sorted from blood. Receptor source: a human donor in good health.

This clone was detected a few times. J is TRBJ1-1 and V is TRBV28; D is undetermined. Trimming stripped 5 bases from V and 1 base from J, with 14 bases between. The CDR3 consists of 15 residues. The germline V gene has CDR1 MDHEN and CDR2 SYDVKM. CDR3 bases: TGTGCCAGCAGTGCAATGGGGTACGGGAACACTGAAGCTTTCTTT. Translated, it gives CASSAMGYGNTEAFF. Combining the CDR3 with reference TRBV28 and TRBJ1-1 gives the whole variable domain DVKVTQSSRYLVKRTGEKVFLECVQDMDHENMFWYRQDPGLGLRLIYFSYDVKMKEKGDIPEGYSVSREKKERFSLILESASTNQTSMYLCASSAMGYGNTEAFFGQGTRLTVV.

This clone was seen more than once but under ten times. V is TRBV6-5 and J is TRBJ1-4; 7 positions agree with TRBD1. V was clipped by 0 bases and J by 8 bases; unmatched bases: 6. Germline V gives CDR1 MNHEY, CDR2 SVGAGI. The CDR3 totals 15 residues. CDR3 bases: TGTGCCAGCAGTTACTCGACACAGGGGTTAGAAAAACTGTTTTTT. Amino acids: CASSYSTQGLEKLFF.

This clone came up a few times. The chain couples TRBV11-2 to TRBJ1-3, with TRBD1 as a possible D gene (6 bases). V lost 2 bases to trimming and J lost 2 bases, with 13 bases between them. CDR1 and CDR2 from the germline V gene are SGHAT and FQNNGV. This CDR3 has 16 residues. CDR3 amino acids: CASSLIRGGTGNTIYF. CDR3 bases: TGTGCCAGCAGCTTAATTAGAGGGGGGACTGGAAACACCATATATTTT.

Note on this clone: A far bigger clonotype differs at one base, so this is likely a read error. The rearrangement joins TRBV5-4 to TRBJ2-7; D is unclear. Germline-derived CDR1 and CDR2 are SGHNT and YYREEE (reference sequence). Trimming removed 5 bases from V and 3 bases from J, with 6 bases in between. The CDR3 totals 11 residues. The DNA for the CDR3 is TGTGCCAGCAGTTCCTACTACGAGCAGTACTTC. Translating gives CASSSYYEQYF.

Worth noting for this clone: This sample includes further DNA sequences coding for the same CDR3. The rearrangement uses TRBV29-1 and TRBJ2-2; D gene uncertain. Germline CDR1 reads SQVTM; CDR2 reads ANQGSEA. Trimming took 5 bases from V and 2 from J, leaving 9 bases between them. The CDR3 is 13 residues long. The CDR3 bases are TGCAGCGTTCGGGTCGGCAACACCGGGGAGCTGTTTTTT. Its translation: CSVRVGNTGELFF.

The table lists this clone with a few counts. This rearrangement joins TRBV5-4 to TRBJ2-1; 8 bases are shared with TRBD1. Germline values: CDR1 SGHNT, CDR2 YYREEE (reference sequence). The trim removed 2 bases at V and 2 bases at J, leaving 3 bases unmatched. CDR3 length equals 15 residues. CDR3 loop: CASSFDRGPYNEQFF. Written as DNA, the CDR3 is TGTGCCAGCAGCTTTGACAGGGGCCCCTACAATGAGCAGTTCTTC.

This clone was observed a handful of times. The genes are TRBV28 and TRBJ2-2; 10 nucleotides agree with TRBD1. The ends lost 5 bases at V and 5 bases at J; junction bases unmatched: 2. CDR1 and CDR2 (germline): MDHEN, SYDVKM. CDR3 length equals 14 residues. The CDR3 loop reads CASSGQGETGELFF. The CDR3 nucleotides read TGTGCCAGCAGTGGACAGGGGGAGACCGGGGAGCTGTTTTTT. Drawing the rest from reference TRBV28 and TRBJ2-2, the complete variable domain is DVKVTQSSRYLVKRTGEKVFLECVQDMDHENMFWYRQDPGLGLRLIYFSYDVKMKEKGDIPEGYSVSREKKERFSLILESASTNQTSMYLCASSGQGETGELFFGEGSRLTVL.

As for this clone: The junction differs from germline at one of its ends, possibly a read error. The same CDR3 can be traced to other DNA sequences in this sample. This rearrangement joins TRBV30 to TRBJ1-2; weak D call: TRBD1 (5 bases). Germline CDR1 and CDR2: GTSNPN and SVGIG (reference sequence). The CDR3 sequence is 13 residues long. CDR3 sequence (DNA): TGCGCCTGGAGCCCTCGAGTCCGGGACGGCTACACCTTC. This gives the protein CAWSPRVRDGYTF.

This clone occurred a few times. This chain connects TRBV6-5 to TRBJ2-5, with 7 bases fitting TRBD1. CDR3 length equals 13 residues. V shed 6 bases and J 5 bases; nucleotides not matched to a gene: 6. From germline, CDR1 is MNHEY and CDR2 SVGAGI. CDR3 loop: CASRATGRETQYF. The CDR3 region has the DNA TGTGCCAGCAGGGCGACAGGGCGGGAGACCCAGTACTTC.

This chain's CDR3 is CAWTRGMVQRGNTEAFF. CDR3 bases: TGTGCCTGGACAAGGGGCATGGTCCAAAGGGGGAACACTGAAGCTTTCTTT. The V call is TRBV30, the J call TRBJ1-1; maybe TRBD1 (5 bases). Trimming took 4 bases from V and 1 from J, leaving 22 bases between them. CDR1 GTSNPN and CDR2 SVGIG come from the germline V gene (reference sequence). The length of the CDR3 is 17 residues.

This clone has a handful of counts. J is TRBJ1-2 and V is TRBV28; TRBD1 might be the D (5 bases). There are 16 residues in the CDR3. CDR1 is MDHEN, CDR2 SYDVKM, per germline. The V end lost 2 bases, the J end lost 3 bases, and 16 bases lay between the germline ends. The CDR3 reads CASSLTGDSWDYGYTF. CDR3 nucleotide sequence: TGTGCCAGCAGTTTAACCGGTGACAGTTGGGACTATGGCTACACCTTC.

This clone was detected only a few times. The J gene is TRBJ1-1, the V gene TRBV29-1; D may be TRBD1 (6 bases). CDR3 size: 12 residues. Trimming removed 4 bases at V and 1 base at J, with 7 bases between. Germline-derived CDR1 and CDR2 are SQVTM and ANQGSEA. The CDR3, as DNA: TGCAGCGTTGCACAGGGGAACACTGAAGCTTTCTTT. Translated: CSVAQGNTEAFF.

V usage is TRBV5-1 and J usage is TRBJ2-2; D is undetermined. The length of the CDR3 is 16 residues. Trimming took 7 bases from V and 0 from J, leaving 16 bases between them. Germline V gene data show CDR1 as SGHRS and CDR2 as YFSETQ. The CDR3 sequence: CASQPQTSTNTGELFF. In DNA form, the CDR3 reads TGCGCCAGCCAACCACAGACCAGCACGAACACCGGGGAGCTGTTTTTT.

V gene TRBV6-5 combines with J gene TRBJ2-1, with 12 bases identical to TRBD2. Germline V gives CDR1 MNHEY, CDR2 SVGAGI. The CDR3 totals 15 residues. V dropped 6 bases and J dropped 6; count of bases not matched to a gene: 6. CDR3 sequence: CASSKTSGRINEQFF. Here the CDR3 DNA reads TGTGCCAGCAGCAAGACTAGCGGGAGAATCAATGAGCAGTTCTTC.

The chain joins TRBV11-2 to TRBJ2-1; TRBD2 matches at 14 bases. The CDR3 has 15 residues. Germline-derived CDR1 and CDR2 are SGHAT and FQNNGV. V trimming: 5 bases; J trimming: 7 bases; junction bases outside the gene matches: 4. The CDR3 sequence: CASSAGTSGRNEQFF. CDR3 DNA: TGTGCCAGCAGCGCCGGGACTAGCGGGAGAAATGAGCAGTTCTTC.

A single count supports this clone. The chain couples TRBV29-1 to TRBJ2-7; tentative D call: TRBD2 (6 bases). The CDR3 sequence is 14 residues long. Trimming took off 6 bases at V and 2 bases at J, with 17 bases between the two ends. The germline V gene has CDR1 SQVTM and CDR2 ANQGSEA. This CDR3 reads CSVVRGGVTYEQYF. In nucleotides, the CDR3 is TGCAGCGTAGTCCGAGGAGGGGTTACCTACGAGCAGTACTTC.

The chain is built from TRBV7-9 and TRBJ1-2; D ambiguous. Germline loops: CDR1 SEHNR, CDR2 FQNEAQ (reference sequence). The CDR3 sequence is 13 residues long. V was pared by 0 bases and J by 2 bases, with 4 bases between. The CDR3: CASSLALNYGYTF. In DNA form, the CDR3 reads TGTGCCAGCAGCTTAGCATTGAACTATGGCTACACCTTC.

The chain couples TRBV29-1 to TRBJ2-3; D is unresolved. V was trimmed by 4 bases and J by 2 bases, leaving 4 bases between them. Germline V lookup: CDR1 SQVTM, CDR2 ANQGSEA. The CDR3 is made up of 11 amino acids. This chain's CDR3 is CSVVTTDTQYF. CDR3 bases: TGCAGCGTTGTAACCACAGATACGCAGTATTTT.

The V call is TRBV25-1, the J call TRBJ2-2; 11 bases align to TRBD1. Losses at the gene ends were 8 bases for V and 7 bases for J; bases not matched to a gene: 12. Looked up from germline, CDR1 is MGHDK and CDR2 is SYGVNS. The CDR3 runs 16 residues. The CDR3, as DNA: TGTGCCAGCCGTACGGACAGGGGGCGTGTTGGCGGGGAGCTGTTTTTT. Protein sequence: CASRTDRGRVGGELFF.

The chain combines TRBV30 with TRBJ2-4; 7 positions agree with TRBD2. Per germline, CDR1 GTSNPN and CDR2 SVGIG (reference sequence). V was pared by 2 bases and J by 7 bases, with 11 bases of the junction left unmatched. CDR3 length: 15 residues. CDR3 coding DNA: TGTGCCTGGAGTCTCCCCTTTGCGGGAGAGAACATTCAGTACTTC. Encoded protein: CAWSLPFAGENIQYF.

This clone was seen more than once but under ten times. V is TRBV7-8 and J is TRBJ1-1; TRBD1 is a possible D gene (5 bases). The CDR3 loop spans 14 amino acids. V lost 3 bases and J 2 bases, leaving 10 bases between the germline ends. Germline CDR1 and CDR2: SGHVS and FQNEAQ. This chain's CDR3 is CASSLGGSNTEAFF. CDR3 DNA sequence: TGTGCCAGCAGCTTGGGGGGATCAAACACTGAAGCTTTCTTT. The full variable domain, its missing parts supplied by reference TRBV7-8 and TRBJ1-1, is GAGVSQSPRYKVAKRGQDVALRCDPISGHVSLFWYQQALGQGPEFLTYFQNEAQLDKSGLPSDRFFAERPEGSVSTLKIQRTQQEDSAVYLCASSLGGSNTEAFFGQGTRLTVV.

This rearrangement joins TRBV29-1 to TRBJ2-5, with D maybe TRBD1 (5 bases). CDR3 length: 15 residues. Germline V gene lookup returns CDR1 SQVTM and CDR2 ANQGSEA. Trimming removed 4 bases at V and 1 base at J, with 16 bases between. The CDR3 reads CSVVPLTVSQETQYF. In DNA, the CDR3 is TGCAGCGTTGTCCCTTTGACAGTATCCCAAGAGACCCAGTACTTC.

The V gene is TRBV27, the J gene TRBJ2-1; no definite D call. The CDR3 has 9 amino acids. Trimming left V 7 bases short and J 8 bases short, with 3 bases between. The germline CDR1 and CDR2 sequences are MNHEY and SMNVEV (reference sequence). The CDR3 bases are TGTGCCAGCAATGATGAGCAGTTCTTC. Amino acid sequence: CASNDEQFF.

The chain combines TRBV5-6 with TRBJ2-5, with D unresolved. Trimming removed 0 bases at V and 5 bases at J, with 5 bases between. Germline V gene lookup returns CDR1 SGHDT and CDR2 YYEEEE. The CDR3 has 12 amino acids. CDR3 DNA: TGTGCCAGCAGCTTGGTACGGGAGACCCAGTACTTC. It yields the protein CASSLVRETQYF.